The 27 T cell receptor beta chains reported below all come from one sample, sequenced in a study of T cells in Graves' hyperthyroidism and ophthalmopathy. Amplified TCR beta CDR3 regions came from RNA transcripts. First-round RT-PCR of the TCR CDR3 relied on the HTBI primer set. TCRdb re-called the multiplex PCR reads with MiXCR, one entry per CDR3 protein. The data hold some 570,000 distinct CDR3 sequences, with 12% to 15% observed a single time. Material: blood. All receptors derive from a woman aged 18 to 35 with Graves' ophthalmopathy.

Comments on this clonotype: One base away lies a much larger clone, so this may be a sequencing read error. This chain joins TRBV6-9 and TRBJ2-2; perhaps D is TRBD1 or TRBD2 (6 bases each). The CDR3 consists of 15 residues. The V end was cut by 3 bases, the J end by 6 bases, with 14 bases between. CDR1 MNHGY and CDR2 SVAAGI come from the germline V gene. The CDR3 nucleotides read TGTGCCAGCAGTTACGGAAGGGGGGACGCCGGGGAGCTGTTTTTT. Encoded protein: CASSYGRGDAGELFF.

This clonotype came up many times. V is TRBV11-2 and J is TRBJ2-5, with TRBD2 matching 8 bases. Trimming at V came to 2 bases and at J to 8 bases, leaving 4 bases not matched to a gene. The CDR3 consists of 13 residues. Germline CDR1 SGHAT, CDR2 FQNNGV. The CDR3 sequence: CASSLRGLGTQYF. The CDR3 region has the DNA TGTGCCAGCAGCTTAAGGGGACTAGGTACCCAGTACTTC.

This clonotype has ten or more counts. The V and J genes are TRBV3-1 and TRBJ1-1; D is ambiguous. Germline loops: CDR1 LGHDT, CDR2 YNNKEL (reference sequence). This CDR3 is built from 14 residues. The V gene lost 1 base and the J gene lost 2 bases, with 8 bases spanning the gap. The CDR3 nucleotides read TGTGCCAGCAGCCAAGGATCAGGAAACACTGAAGCTTTCTTT. It translates to CASSQGSGNTEAFF.

This clonotype was picked up a small number of times. This sequence joins TRBV25-1 and TRBJ2-1, with 8 bases aligning to TRBD1. The junction had 7 bases not matched to a gene; V was cut back by 5 bases and J by 1 base. This CDR3 has 16 amino acids. The V gene's germline CDR1 is MGHDK and CDR2 SYGVNS. The CDR3 DNA sequence: TGTGCCAGCAGTAAAACCGGGACAGGTTCCTACAATGAGCAGTTCTTC. This sequence encodes CASSKTGTGSYNEQFF.

Regarding this clonotype: An end of the junction differs from the germline gene, which may be a read error. The chain recombines TRBV20-1 with TRBJ1-5; D call uncertain. Germline V lookup: CDR1 DFQATT, CDR2 SNEGSKA (reference sequence). The CDR3 has 23 amino acids. CDR3 sequence (DNA): TGCAATGCTAGAGATCCCCTCAACCCCTTAACGTTAGGGTTACCTTATAGCAATCAGCCCCAGCATTTT. Its protein is CNARDPLNPLTLGLPYSNQPQHF.

This chain joins TRBV4-3 and TRBJ2-7; D ambiguous. The assigned J gene may be wrong: the sequence end matches TRBJ2-1 better. The CDR3 sequence is 14 residues long. The germline V gene encodes CDR1 LGHNA and CDR2 YSLEER. This chain's CDR3 is CASSQMTDSYEQFF. As DNA, the CDR3 is TGCGCCAGCAGCCAAATGACTGACTCCTACGAGCAGTTCTTC.

Ten or more counts support this clonotype. V gene TRBV24-1 combines with J gene TRBJ2-4; 13 bases line up with TRBD2. Trimming removed 3 bases from V and 8 bases from J; junction bases left unmatched: 3. CDR3 size: 15 residues. Per germline, CDR1 KGHDR and CDR2 SFDVKD. CDR3 protein: CATSDDTSGRDIQYF. CDR3 coding DNA: TGTGCCACCAGTGATGACACTAGCGGGAGGGACATTCAGTACTTC.

V gene TRBV5-8 combines with J gene TRBJ1-2, with TRBD1 identical over 9 bases. Germline V gives CDR1 SGHTS, CDR2 YDEGEE. The trim removed 5 bases at V and 4 bases at J, leaving 9 bases unmatched. This CDR3 has 15 amino acids. Here the CDR3 DNA reads TGTGCCAGCAGACCATGGGACAGGGAAATCTATGGCTACACCTTC. Translated: CASRPWDREIYGYTF.

Many counts were recorded for this clonotype. V gene TRBV12-5 combines with J gene TRBJ2-1; 11 positions agree with TRBD2. V shed 2 bases and J 2 bases; nucleotides not matched to a gene: 8. The CDR3 loop spans 18 amino acids. The V gene's germline CDR1 is LGHNT and CDR2 FRNRAP. CDR3 coding DNA: TGTGCTAGTGGTTTGCCCCGACTAGCGGGAAGTCCCTACAATGAGCAGTTCTTC. This sequence encodes CASGLPRLAGSPYNEQFF.

In this sample, this clonotype turned up many times. The genes are TRBV18 and TRBJ2-7; 7 nucleotides align to TRBD1. Germline V gives CDR1 KGHSH, CDR2 LQKENI. The CDR3 totals 14 residues. The V segment lost 1 base and the J segment 4 bases; nucleotides outside the gene matches: 4. The CDR3 spells CASSPQGQVYEQYF. For the CDR3, the DNA is TGTGCCAGCTCACCACAAGGACAGGTTTACGAGCAGTACTTC.

This clonotype was seen a single time. One base away lies a much larger clone, so this may be a sequencing read error. The V gene is TRBV7-9, the J gene TRBJ1-2, with TRBD1 as a possible D gene (5 bases). CDR3 length: 13 residues. In germline, CDR1 is SEHNR, CDR2 FQNEAQ (reference sequence). The CDR3 sequence: CASSLPGSYGYNF. The CDR3 bases are TGTGCCAGCAGCTTACCAGGGTCCTATGGCTACAACTTC.

This clonotype showed up many times. V and J are TRBV12-3 or TRBV12-4 and TRBJ2-1; 7 bases match TRBD1. The CDR3 contains 16 residues. The V gene end was trimmed by 4 bases and the J gene end by 4 bases; junction bases not matched to a gene: 10. The CDR3 loop is CASSSRDSSSYNEQFF. CDR3 in DNA: TGTGCCAGCAGTTCGAGGGACAGTTCAAGTTACAATGAGCAGTTCTTC.

There are many counts of this clonotype. The chain links TRBV13 to TRBJ2-7, with 9 bases fitting TRBD1. The CDR3 totals 15 residues. In germline, CDR1 is PRHDT, CDR2 FYEKMQ (reference sequence). V was clipped by 1 base and J by 2 bases; unmatched bases: 3. Written as DNA, the CDR3 is TGTGCCAGCAGCTTAGCCGGGACAGGGCCCTACGAGCAGTACTTC. Residues: CASSLAGTGPYEQYF.

This clonotype came up many times. The V call is TRBV7-8, the J call TRBJ2-1, with 9 bases aligning to TRBD2. The CDR3 extends over 15 amino acids. Germline-derived CDR1 and CDR2 are SGHVS and FQNEAQ. The V and J ends lost 4 bases and 8 bases, in that order; junction bases with no gene match: 9. The CDR3 DNA sequence: TGTGCCAGCAGCTCCGGGACTAGCCGGGGGGATGAGCAGTTCTTC. Translated, it gives CASSSGTSRGDEQFF. Complete variable domain (other parts from reference TRBV7-8 and TRBJ2-1): GAGVSQSPRYKVAKRGQDVALRCDPISGHVSLFWYQQALGQGPEFLTYFQNEAQLDKSGLPSDRFFAERPEGSVSTLKIQRTQQEDSAVYLCASSSGTSRGDEQFFGPGTRLTVL.

The chain carries TRBV14 and TRBJ2-3; D gene unclear. The germline gives CDR1 SGHDN, CDR2 FVKESK. The CDR3 sequence is 14 residues long. V gave up 4 bases and J gave up 3 bases, with 11 bases separating them. CDR3 DNA sequence: TGTGCCAGCAGCCCTCAACCCCAAACAGATACGCAGTATTTT. This sequence encodes CASSPQPQTDTQYF.

This clonotype was observed a handful of times. The chain couples TRBV20-1 to TRBJ1-2; the D gene is possibly TRBD1 (5 bases). V lost 6 bases, J lost 5 bases, and 16 bases lay in between. This CDR3 has 13 residues. Germline-derived CDR1 and CDR2 are DFQATT and SNEGSKA (reference sequence). CDR3 nucleotide sequence: TGCAGTGCCCGTGACAGTAGGATTTATGGCTACACCTTC. It translates to CSARDSRIYGYTF.

This clonotype has only a few counts. V and J are TRBV5-1 and TRBJ1-2, with 9 bases fitting TRBD1. V shed 4 bases, J shed 4 bases, and the junction held 11 bases outside the gene matches. The CDR3 runs to 16 residues. Germline CDR1 is SGHRS and CDR2 is YFSETQ. CDR3 amino acids: CASSAEPGQGGYGYTF. CDR3 DNA sequence: TGCGCCAGCAGCGCCGAGCCGGGACAGGGTGGCTATGGCTACACCTTC.

This clonotype was observed a handful of times. A much larger clone is a single base away; this may be a read error. The V gene is TRBV12-3 or TRBV12-4, the J gene TRBJ2-3, with D maybe TRBD1 (6 bases). The CDR3 contains 13 residues. V was cut by 6 bases and J by 7 bases, with 14 bases left in between. The CDR3 DNA reads TGTGCCAGCAGCCTTGGACAGTCTCATACGCAGTATTTT. Its translation is CASSLGQSHTQYF.

V and J are TRBV29-1 and TRBJ2-6; D unclear. The CDR3 is 12 amino acids. Germline V CDR1 and CDR2: SQVTM, ANQGSEA. V lost 6 bases and J lost 0, with 3 bases in between. The chain's CDR3 is CSVYSGANVLTF. For the CDR3, the DNA is TGCAGCGTATACTCTGGGGCCAACGTCCTGACTTTC.

Concerning this clonotype: A clone one base away is much larger, so this may be a read error. The genes are TRBV5-6 and TRBJ1-1; D may be TRBD1 (6 bases). CDR3 size: 16 residues. Germline V gives CDR1 SGHDT, CDR2 YYEEEE. Trimming took off 1 base at V and 3 bases at J, with 16 bases between the two ends. CDR3 loop: CASSLSTGWGDTEAFF. The DNA of the CDR3 is TGTGCCAGCAGCTTGTCGACAGGTTGGGGGGACACTGAAGCTTTCTTT.

The CDR3 nucleotides read TGTGCCAGCAGCGTAGGCGGGATACGAGAGACCCAGTACTTC. Translated, it gives CASSVGGIRETQYF. This sequence joins TRBV9 and TRBJ2-5; maybe TRBD2 (6 bases). The CDR3 loop spans 14 amino acids. The germline gives CDR1 SGDLS, CDR2 YYNGEE. V shed 0 bases and J shed 4 bases, with 10 bases lying between them.

This clonotype was seen a handful of times. This chain joins TRBV28 and TRBJ1-3, with D possibly being TRBD1 (6 bases). V lost 9 bases and J lost 0, with 15 bases in between. CDR1 MDHEN and CDR2 SYDVKM come from the germline V gene. The CDR3 runs to 15 residues. In DNA, the CDR3 is TGTGCCAGTTATACGGGGGGCCTCTCTGGAAACACCATATATTTT. It codes for CASYTGGLSGNTIYF. Combining the CDR3 with reference TRBV28 and TRBJ1-3 gives the whole variable domain DVKVTQSSRYLVKRTGEKVFLECVQDMDHENMFWYRQDPGLGLRLIYFSYDVKMKEKGDIPEGYSVSREKKERFSLILESASTNQTSMYLCASYTGGLSGNTIYFGEGSWLTVV.

Ten or more counts support this clonotype. This CDR3 reads CSARRTGPTYEQYF. Written as DNA, the CDR3 is TGCAGTGCTCGGCGGACAGGGCCGACCTACGAGCAGTACTTC. This chain links TRBV20-1 with TRBJ2-7; 8 bases are a match to TRBD1. V lost 5 bases to trimming and J lost 2 bases; unmatched junction nucleotides: 8. The CDR3 has 14 residues. Germline V gene lookup returns CDR1 DFQATT and CDR2 SNEGSKA (reference sequence).

This chain joins TRBV9 and TRBJ2-1; D gene ambiguous. V was clipped by 0 bases and J by 4 bases, with 8 bases between them. Germline V gene sequence: CDR1 SGDLS, CDR2 YYNGEE. This CDR3 has 14 residues. CDR3 protein: CASSVDGSYNEQFF. The CDR3 DNA is TGTGCCAGCAGCGTAGACGGCAGTTACAATGAGCAGTTCTTC.

The V call is TRBV5-1, the J call TRBJ2-2; 8 positions agree with TRBD2. The CDR3 is 16 amino acids. The J segment lost 3 bases and the V segment lost 0 bases, leaving 4 bases of the junction unmatched. The germline gives CDR1 SGHRS, CDR2 YFSETQ. CDR3 DNA: TGCGCCAGCAGCTTGGCGGGAGGGAGCGACACCGGGGAGCTGTTTTTT. Translation gives CASSLAGGSDTGELFF. Complete variable domain (other parts from reference TRBV5-1 and TRBJ2-2): KAGVTQTPRYLIKTRGQQVTLSCSPISGHRSVSWYQQTPGQGLQFLFEYFSETQRNKGNFPGRFSGRQFSNSRSEMNVSTLELGDSALYLCASSLAGGSDTGELFFGEGSRLTVL.

V gene TRBV6-5 combines with J gene TRBJ2-1, with 13 bases lining up with TRBD2. This CDR3 region has 14 residues. J lost 10 bases, V lost 7 bases, and 7 bases had no gene match. Germline values: CDR1 MNHEY, CDR2 SVGAGI. For the CDR3, the DNA is TGTGCCAGCATTCTCGGGACTAGCGGGATGGAGCAGTTCTTC. Amino acid sequence: CASILGTSGMEQFF.

The genes are TRBV5-4 and TRBJ2-3; 13 nucleotides match TRBD2. Per germline, CDR1 SGHNT and CDR2 YYREEE (reference sequence). The CDR3 is 20 amino acids. V gave up 0 bases and J gave up 2 bases; unmatched junction bases: 12. CDR3 protein: CASSLEGLAGRVSLTDTQYF. CDR3 bases: TGTGCCAGCAGCTTGGAGGGACTAGCGGGAAGAGTAAGTCTCACAGATACGCAGTATTTT.